This T cell receptor (beta chain) was observed in a study of cytomegalovirus exposure and HLA in healthy donors. Worth noting for this clone: The antigen is undetermined.

Study results and caveats: Among the sequence variants, a highly shared cluster was likely an artifact of sequencing. In a later analysis, a missense DCLRE1C variant was linked to TCR beta V- and J-gene trimming. Most of the TCR beta V segments (in an earlier analysis) were productive either about 87% or about 30% of the time.

Germline CDR1 reads SQVTM; CDR2 reads ANQGSEA. The CDR3 is 12 residues long. V lost 6 bases and J lost 7; bases outside the gene matches: 5. The PCR contained 60 Vbeta and 13 Jbeta primers. This table comes from immunoSEQ multiplex PCR, and its TCRdb copy is limited to in-frame clones, with some not included. The sample lists some 110,000 clones, roughly three fifths occurring once. The chain joins TRBV29-1 to TRBJ1-2, with 10 nucleotides matching TRBD1. The sequenced sample was PBMCs. This clonotype originated in a man aged 18-30 years in good health and CMV-seronegative. The chain's CDR3 is CSVDRGQFGYTF. CDR3 nucleotides: TGCAGCGTCGACAGGGGGCAGTTTGGCTACACCTTC.